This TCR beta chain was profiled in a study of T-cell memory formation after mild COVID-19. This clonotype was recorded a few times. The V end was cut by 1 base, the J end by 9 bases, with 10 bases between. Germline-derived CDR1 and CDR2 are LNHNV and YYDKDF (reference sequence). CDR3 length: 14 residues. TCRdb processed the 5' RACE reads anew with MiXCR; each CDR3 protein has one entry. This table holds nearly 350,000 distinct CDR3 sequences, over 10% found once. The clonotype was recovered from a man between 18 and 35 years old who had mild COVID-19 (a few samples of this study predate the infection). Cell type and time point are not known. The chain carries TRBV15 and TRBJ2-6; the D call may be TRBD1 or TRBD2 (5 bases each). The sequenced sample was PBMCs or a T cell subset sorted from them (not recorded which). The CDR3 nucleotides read TGTGCCACCAGCAGAGTGGGACCTGGCAACGTCCTGACTTTC. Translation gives CATSRVGPGNVLTF.